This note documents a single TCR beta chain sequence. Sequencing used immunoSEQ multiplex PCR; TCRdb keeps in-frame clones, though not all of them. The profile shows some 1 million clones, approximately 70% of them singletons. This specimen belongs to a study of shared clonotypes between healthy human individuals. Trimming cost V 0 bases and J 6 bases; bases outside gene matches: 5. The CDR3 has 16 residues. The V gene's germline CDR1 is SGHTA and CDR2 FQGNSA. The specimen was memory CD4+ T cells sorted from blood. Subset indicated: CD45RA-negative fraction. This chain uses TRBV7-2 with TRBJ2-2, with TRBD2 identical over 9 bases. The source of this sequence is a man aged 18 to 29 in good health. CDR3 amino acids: CASSLAIGGRAGELFF. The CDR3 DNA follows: TGTGCCAGCAGCTTAGCGATTGGCGGGAGGGCCGGGGAGCTGTTTTTT.